Following are 10 T cell receptor beta chains from one sample sequenced in a study of identical twins. TCRdb itself ran the 5' RACE reads through MiXCR, one entry per CDR3 protein. The table records about 240,000 distinct CDR3 sequences, over 9.5% of them present only once. Sequenced sample: memory T cells sorted from blood. Receptor source: a man aged 45-65 years in good health.

The sample holds many counts of this clonotype. This chain links TRBV7-2 with TRBJ2-7; 7 nucleotides agree with TRBD2. V was clipped by 1 base and J by 2 bases; unmatched bases: 5. The CDR3 contains 15 residues. The V gene's germline CDR1 is SGHTA and CDR2 FQGNSA. CDR3 nucleotides: TGTGCCAGCAGCTTAGGGGGGACTACAACCTACGAGCAGTACTTC. It specifies CASSLGGTTTYEQYF. The full variable domain, its missing parts supplied by reference TRBV7-2 and TRBJ2-7, is GAGVSQSPSNKVTEKGKDVELRCDPISGHTALYWYRQSLGQGLEFLIYFQGNSAPDKSGLPSDRFSAERTGGSVSTLTIQRTQQEDSAVYLCASSLGGTTTYEQYFGPGTRLTVT.

This clonotype occurred many times. CDR3 nucleotide sequence: TGCGCCAGCAGCCAGGGGGACTGGGGGGCCAATGAGCAGTTCTTC. Translated: CASSQGDWGANEQFF. The rearrangement links TRBV4-3 to TRBJ2-1, with D possibly being TRBD1 or TRBD2 (6 bases each). The CDR3 has 15 amino acids. With 3 bases removed from V and 6 bases from J, the gap between germline ends came to 15 bases. Germline V gene data show CDR1 as LGHNA and CDR2 as YSLEER.

In this sample, this clonotype turned up a few times. The chain has TRBV12-3 or TRBV12-4 and TRBJ2-5, with unresolved D. CDR3 length: 12 amino acids. V was cut by 2 bases and J by 4 bases, with 5 bases left in between. This CDR3 is CASSLQGETQYF. CDR3 nucleotide sequence: TGTGCCAGCAGTTTACAAGGAGAGACCCAGTACTTC.

This clonotype was observed a few times. This chain uses TRBV5-1 with TRBJ2-1, with 15 bases that match TRBD2. Trimming at V came to 4 bases and at J to 9 bases, leaving 5 bases not matched to a gene. CDR1 SGHRS and CDR2 YFSETQ come from the germline V gene. The CDR3 contains 15 residues. CDR3 nucleotide sequence: TGCGCCAGCAGCCAAGGACTAGCGGGAGGGATTGAGCAGTTCTTC. It is translated as CASSQGLAGGIEQFF.

This clonotype turned up a few times. The rearrangement uses TRBV6-1 and TRBJ2-1; 8 nucleotides match TRBD2. V lost 8 bases, J lost 13 bases, and 10 bases stayed unmatched. The CDR3 has 12 residues. Germline CDR1 and CDR2: MNHNS and SASEGT. This CDR3 reads CASQPESGGQFF. CDR3 sequence (DNA): TGTGCCAGCCAGCCCGAGAGCGGGGGACAGTTCTTC.

V and J are TRBV7-9 and TRBJ1-4; D call uncertain. The V end lost 5 bases, the J end lost 0 bases, and 7 bases lay between the germline ends. This CDR3 region has 14 residues. Germline lookup yields CDR1 SEHNR and CDR2 FQNEAQ (reference sequence). The CDR3 DNA is TGTGCCAGCAGCGAAGGGTCAACTAATGAAAAACTGTTTTTT. It is translated as CASSEGSTNEKLFF.

This clonotype was seen repeatedly, ten times or more. The J gene is TRBJ2-5, the V gene TRBV11-2, with 13 nucleotides matching TRBD2. Germline V gene lookup returns CDR1 SGHAT and CDR2 FQNNGV. V trimming: 6 bases; J trimming: 2 bases; junction bases outside the gene matches: 9. This CDR3 spans 17 amino acids. This CDR3 reads CASSRIPGLAGQETQYF. The CDR3 nucleotides are TGTGCCAGCAGTCGTATTCCGGGACTAGCGGGGCAAGAGACCCAGTACTTC.

This clonotype was detected a few times. CDR3 nucleotides: TGTGCCAGCAGCTTGGGGGGGGGACCGTGGCAGCCCCAGCATTTT. As protein: CASSLGGGPWQPQHF. The V call is TRBV5-6, the J call TRBJ1-5; TRBD1 is a possible D gene (5 bases). CDR1 is SGHDT, CDR2 YYEEEE, per germline. The ends were cut back, 0 bases at V and 7 bases at J, with 14 bases in the middle. The CDR3 runs to 15 residues. Full variable domain (missing parts from reference TRBV5-6 and TRBJ1-5): DAGVTQSPTHLIKTRGQQVTLRCSPKSGHDTVSWYQQALGQGPQFIFQYYEEEERQRGNFPDRFSGHQFPNYSSELNVNALLLGDSALYLCASSLGGGPWQPQHFGDGTRLSIL.

Only a few counts were recorded for this clonotype. The chain carries TRBV30 and TRBJ2-1; TRBD2 matches 8 bases. The CDR3 consists of 14 residues. V lost 4 bases to trimming and J lost 2 bases; unmatched junction nucleotides: 4. CDR1 and CDR2 (germline): GTSNPN, SVGIG (reference sequence). CDR3 sequence reads: CAWISGGPYNEQFF. In nucleotides, the CDR3 is TGTGCCTGGATAAGCGGGGGCCCCTACAATGAGCAGTTCTTC.

The V and J genes are TRBV27 and TRBJ2-7; 10 bases line up with TRBD1. Germline V gene lookup returns CDR1 MNHEY and CDR2 SMNVEV (reference sequence). This CDR3 comprises 14 residues. The trim removed 6 bases at V and 3 bases at J, leaving 5 bases unmatched. The chain's CDR3 is CASRVRTGGYEQYF. CDR3 in DNA: TGTGCCAGCAGGGTGAGGACAGGGGGCTACGAGCAGTACTTC.